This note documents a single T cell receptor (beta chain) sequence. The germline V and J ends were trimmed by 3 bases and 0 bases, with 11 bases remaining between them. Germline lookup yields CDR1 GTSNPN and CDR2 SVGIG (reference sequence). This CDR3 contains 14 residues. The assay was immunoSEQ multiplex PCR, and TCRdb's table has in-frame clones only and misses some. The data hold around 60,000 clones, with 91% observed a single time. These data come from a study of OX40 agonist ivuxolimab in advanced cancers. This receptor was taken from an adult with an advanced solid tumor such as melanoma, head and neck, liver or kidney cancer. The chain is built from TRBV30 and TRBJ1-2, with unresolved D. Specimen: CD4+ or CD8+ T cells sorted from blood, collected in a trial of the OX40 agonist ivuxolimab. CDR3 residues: CAWRGVSPNYGYTF. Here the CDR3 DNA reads TGTGCCTGGAGAGGAGTCAGTCCTAACTATGGCTACACCTTC.